The rows below give T cell receptor beta chains drawn from one sample of a study of cytotoxic CD8 clonotypes in ibrutinib-treated CLL. Generated by immunoSEQ multiplex PCR, the TCRdb table keeps only in-frame clones and is missing some. In the table there are around 300,000 clones, approximately 80% of which are singletons. The starting material was PBMCs, obtained before ibrutinib treatment. These receptors were taken from a human donor with chronic lymphocytic leukemia. Both conserved end residues are part of each CDR3. D genes are given only for firm matches. Clone size, where shown, is once, few, many, or a class for clones that have expanded.

clone size: .; J gene: TRBJ1-4; D gene: .; V gene: TRBV6-5; CDR3 protein: CASSYSSYEKLFF; CDR3 DNA: TGTGCCAGCAGTTACTCGAGTTACGAAAAACTGTTTTTT
clone size: .; J gene: TRBJ2-7; D gene: .; V gene: TRBV5-5; CDR3 protein: CASSLRPGHEQYF; CDR3 DNA: TGTGCCAGCAGCTTGCGCCCAGGGCACGAGCAGTACTTC
clone size: few; J gene: TRBJ1-2; D gene: .; V gene: TRBV4-1; CDR3 protein: CASSQDILAGNRYGYTF; CDR3 DNA: TGCGCCAGCAGCCAAGATATCTTAGCGGGGAATCGCTATGGCTACACCTTC
clone size: .; J gene: TRBJ1-1; D gene: TRBD1; V gene: TRBV27; CDR3 protein: CASSFRGTWGTEAFF; CDR3 DNA: TGTGCCAGCAGTTTCAGGGGGACCTGGGGCACTGAAGCTTTCTTT
clone size: .; J gene: TRBJ2-5; D gene: .; V gene: TRBV6-1; CDR3 protein: CASSETGAETQYF; CDR3 DNA: TGTGCCAGCAGTGAAACGGGGGCAGAGACCCAGTACTTC
clone size: .; J gene: TRBJ2-7; D gene: TRBD2; V gene: TRBV4-1; CDR3 protein: CASSQVPTGLGEYEQYF; CDR3 DNA: TGCGCCAGCAGCCAAGTTCCTACAGGACTAGGCGAATACGAGCAGTACTTC
clone size: .; J gene: TRBJ1-2; D gene: .; V gene: TRBV18; CDR3 protein: CASSPPSQDTNYGYTF; CDR3 DNA: TGTGCCAGCTCACCTCCTTCCCAGGATACGAACTATGGCTACACCTTC
clone size: .; J gene: TRBJ2-1; D gene: TRBD1; V gene: TRBV6-1; CDR3 protein: CASSGTAFYNEQFF; CDR3 DNA: TGTGCCAGCAGCGGGACAGCCTTCTACAATGAGCAGTTCTTC
clone size: few; J gene: TRBJ1-1; D gene: .; V gene: TRBV11-3; CDR3 protein: CASSFTSPEAFF; CDR3 DNA: TGTGCCAGCAGCTTTACGTCCCCTGAAGCTTTCTTT
clone size: .; J gene: TRBJ1-1; D gene: TRBD1; V gene: TRBV10-1; CDR3 protein: CAIVTGGMNTEAFF; CDR3 DNA: TGCGCCATTGTTACAGGGGGAATGAACACTGAAGCTTTCTTT
clone size: .; J gene: TRBJ2-7; D gene: TRBD1; V gene: TRBV20-1; CDR3 protein: CSARTGFEQYF; CDR3 DNA: TGCAGTGCAAGGACAGGGTTCGAGCAGTACTTC
clone size: .; J gene: TRBJ2-3; D gene: .; V gene: TRBV7-7; CDR3 protein: CASSEGLSTDTQYF; CDR3 DNA: TGTGCCAGCAGCGAGGGACTTAGTACAGATACGCAGTATTTT
clone size: .; J gene: TRBJ1-5; D gene: .; V gene: TRBV5-1; CDR3 protein: CASSRDGQARQPQHF; CDR3 DNA: TGCGCCAGCAGCCGGGATGGGCAGGCACGACAGCCCCAGCATTTT
clone size: .; J gene: TRBJ1-1; D gene: .; V gene: TRBV10-3; CDR3 protein: CAISYERNTEAFF; CDR3 DNA: TGTGCCATCAGCTATGAAAGGAACACTGAAGCTTTCTTT
clone size: .; J gene: TRBJ1-1; D gene: .; V gene: TRBV10-3; CDR3 protein: CAISESSRGPEAFF; CDR3 DNA: TGTGCCATCAGTGAGTCGAGTAGAGGGCCTGAAGCTTTCTTT
clone size: few; J gene: TRBJ2-7; D gene: TRBD2; V gene: TRBV7-2; CDR3 protein: CASSLGLAGVYEQYF; CDR3 DNA: TGTGCCAGCAGCCTCGGACTAGCGGGAGTCTACGAGCAGTACTTC
clone size: .; J gene: TRBJ2-1; D gene: TRBD2; V gene: TRBV5-4; CDR3 protein: CASSLGAGDLRNEQFF; CDR3 DNA: TGTGCCAGCAGCTTGGGAGCGGGAGATTTGCGCAATGAGCAGTTCTTC
clone size: .; J gene: TRBJ1-2; D gene: TRBD1; V gene: TRBV5-1; CDR3 protein: CASSLGQGVDYTF; CDR3 DNA: TGCGCCAGCAGCTTAGGACAGGGGGTTGACTACACCTTC
clone size: few; J gene: TRBJ2-1; D gene: .; V gene: TRBV12-1; CDR3 protein: CANGIGERSRNEQFF; CDR3 DNA: TGTGCCAATGGGATCGGTGAACGAAGCCGCAATGAGCAGTTCTTC
clone size: few; J gene: TRBJ1-1; D gene: .; V gene: TRBV19; CDR3 protein: CASSHGHGTEAFF; CDR3 DNA: TGTGCCAGTAGTCACGGACACGGCACTGAAGCTTTCTTT
clone size: .; J gene: TRBJ2-7; D gene: .; V gene: TRBV27; CDR3 protein: CASSSGPGRHYEQYF; CDR3 DNA: TGTGCCAGCAGTTCGGGGCCGGGGCGACACTACGAGCAGTACTTC
clone size: .; J gene: TRBJ2-2; D gene: TRBD1; V gene: TRBV28; CDR3 protein: CASSFGDRGGTGELFF; CDR3 DNA: TGTGCCAGCAGTTTTGGGGACAGGGGAGGCACCGGGGAGCTGTTTTTT
clone size: few; J gene: TRBJ1-2; D gene: .; V gene: TRBV6-1; CDR3 protein: CASLSPGHLNYGYTF; CDR3 DNA: TGTGCCAGCTTGTCACCGGGACACCTTAACTATGGCTACACCTTC
clone size: .; J gene: TRBJ2-5; D gene: .; V gene: TRBV11-2; CDR3 protein: CASSSIRRVETQYF; CDR3 DNA: TGTGCCAGCAGCTCAATCCGCAGGGTAGAGACCCAGTACTTC
clone size: .; J gene: TRBJ2-1; D gene: TRBD2; V gene: TRBV18; CDR3 protein: CASSPLLLAGEGSYNEQFF; CDR3 DNA: TGTGCCAGCTCACCACTTTTACTAGCGGGAGAAGGGAGCTACAATGAGCAGTTCTTC
clone size: once; J gene: TRBJ2-1; D gene: .; V gene: TRBV5-1; CDR3 protein: CASSLAGNSFYNEQFF; CDR3 DNA: TGCGCCAGCAGCTTGGCCGGTAATTCATTCTACAATGAGCAGTTCTTC
clone size: .; J gene: TRBJ2-4; D gene: .; V gene: TRBV5-1; CDR3 protein: CASSLDRSKNIQYF; CDR3 DNA: TGCGCCAGCAGCTTAGACAGGAGTAAAAACATTCAGTACTTC
clone size: few; J gene: TRBJ2-7; D gene: TRBD2; V gene: TRBV7-9; CDR3 protein: CASSLAPPPVSGRGHEQYF; CDR3 DNA: TGTGCCAGCAGCTTAGCGCCTCCCCCTGTGAGCGGGAGGGGACACGAGCAGTACTTC
clone size: .; J gene: TRBJ2-3; D gene: .; V gene: TRBV7-3; CDR3 protein: CASSPTAQDTDTQYF; CDR3 DNA: TGTGCCAGCAGCCCAACGGCACAGGACACAGATACGCAGTATTTT
clone size: .; J gene: TRBJ2-7; D gene: .; V gene: TRBV25-1; CDR3 protein: CASSGSSPYEQYF; CDR3 DNA: TGTGCCAGCAGTGGATCAAGCCCCTACGAGCAGTACTTC
clone size: .; J gene: TRBJ2-5; D gene: TRBD2; V gene: TRBV25-1; CDR3 protein: CASSDGLAVETQYF; CDR3 DNA: TGTGCCAGCAGTGACGGACTAGCGGTGGAGACCCAGTACTTC
clone size: once; J gene: TRBJ1-2; D gene: .; V gene: TRBV5-4; CDR3 protein: CASSSQGRGYTF; CDR3 DNA: TGTGCCAGCAGCTCACAGGGTCGTGGCTACACCTTC